A selection of T cell receptor beta chains follows, all from one sample in a study of cytomegalovirus exposure and HLA in healthy donors. Only in-frame clones appear in the TCRdb table, and some are missing; sequencing was by immunoSEQ multiplex PCR. The data show some 120,000 clones, and the top ten clones hold around 3.4%. The sample consisted of PBMCs. These receptors all stem from a man younger than 40 in good health and CMV-seronegative. CDR3s include the opening cysteine and the closing phenylalanine or tryptophan. The D gene is left open where the match is weak. Some rows mark clone size as missing; the rest say once, few, many or name a class of expanded clone.

j_call	v_call	d_call	clone_size	cdr3_aa	cdr3_nt
TRBJ2-3	TRBV7-8	-	-	CASSLRLSGTSTDTQYF	TGTGCCAGCAGCTTAAGGTTGTCGGGGACTAGCACAGATACGCAGTATTTT
TRBJ2-5	TRBV15	-	-	CATSRDRTSPETQYF	TGTGCCACCAGCAGAGATCGAACTAGCCCGGAGACCCAGTACTTC
TRBJ2-5	TRBV11-2	-	-	CASSRQTGETQYF	TGTGCCAGCAGCCGACAGACGGGAGAGACCCAGTACTTC
TRBJ2-5	TRBV7-8	-	-	CASSFGGRKETQYF	TGTGCCAGCAGCTTTGGGGGGAGAAAAGAGACCCAGTACTTC
TRBJ1-3	TRBV9	TRBD1	-	CASSLGTVYSGNTIYF	TGTGCCAGCAGCTTAGGGACAGTCTACTCTGGAAACACCATATATTTT
TRBJ2-7	TRBV4-3	-	-	CASSQDLPGVGRGVYEQYF	TGCGCCAGCAGCCAAGATCTTCCAGGGGTAGGCAGGGGGGTCTACGAGCAGTACTTC
TRBJ2-7	TRBV4-1	-	-	CASSQASGSLYGEQYF	TGCGCCAGCAGCCAAGCCTCCGGGTCCCTTTACGGGGAGCAGTACTTC
TRBJ1-1	TRBV5-5	-	-	CASSILSTEAFF	TGTGCCAGCAGCATATTGAGCACTGAAGCTTTCTTT
TRBJ2-3	TRBV11-3	-	-	CASSLQGSDTQYF	TGTGCCAGCAGCTTACAGGGTTCAGATACGCAGTATTTT
TRBJ2-1	TRBV11-2	-	-	CASSLEARSEQFF	TGTGCCAGCAGCTTAGAGGCAAGGAGTGAGCAGTTCTTC
TRBJ1-2	TRBV5-4	-	-	CASSPQGISEGYTF	TGTGCCAGCAGCCCTCAGGGCATATCAGAGGGCTACACCTTC
TRBJ2-2	TRBV9	TRBD2	-	CASSVGPAGGANTGELFF	TGTGCCAGCAGCGTAGGCCCAGCGGGGGGCGCGAACACCGGGGAGCTGTTTTTT
TRBJ2-7	TRBV6-1	-	-	CASTHRGGLNEQYF	TGTGCCAGCACTCACAGGGGGGGTTTGAACGAGCAGTACTTC
TRBJ2-3	TRBV5-1	-	-	CASSFDQGGTQYF	TGCGCCAGCAGCTTCGACCAGGGGGGTACGCAGTATTTT
TRBJ2-3	TRBV21-1	-	-	CASIPSGGAVDTQYF	TGTGCCAGCATTCCTAGCGGGGGGGCCGTAGATACGCAGTATTTT
TRBJ1-3	TRBV7-2	-	-	CASSLGGVYSGNTIYF	TGTGCCAGCAGCTTAGGGGGCGTTTACTCTGGAAACACCATATATTTT
TRBJ1-5	TRBV2	-	-	CASSERGGQGGQPQHF	TGTGCCAGCAGTGAAAGGGGGGGTCAGGGCGGCCAGCCCCAGCATTTT
TRBJ2-1	TRBV6-5	TRBD2	-	CASSYRGGTYNEQFF	TGTGCCAGCAGTTACCGCGGGGGGACTTACAATGAGCAGTTCTTC
TRBJ1-2	TRBV11-2	-	-	CASSISGGVAYGYTF	TGTGCCAGCAGTATCAGTGGAGGGGTCGCCTATGGCTACACCTTC
TRBJ1-2	TRBV5-1	-	-	CASSQRNEGYTF	TGCGCCAGCAGCCAACGCAATGAGGGCTACACCTTC
TRBJ2-7	TRBV30	TRBD2	-	CAWSLAGSPYEQYF	TGTGCCTGGAGTTTAGCGGGATCCCCCTACGAGCAGTACTTC
TRBJ2-7	TRBV5-1	TRBD2	-	CASSLVLGAGGLYEQYF	TGCGCCAGCAGCTTGGTCCTTGGAGCGGGGGGACTATACGAGCAGTACTTC
TRBJ2-1	TRBV5-1	TRBD1	-	CASKGTGPVEQFF	TGCGCCAGCAAGGGGACAGGGCCTGTTGAGCAGTTCTTC
TRBJ2-1	TRBV29-1	TRBD2	-	CSVARTSGGAWEQFF	TGCAGCGTTGCACGGACTAGCGGGGGGGCCTGGGAGCAGTTCTTC
TRBJ1-1	TRBV11-2	-	-	CASSPIGGEDGVEAFF	TGTGCCAGCAGCCCCATTGGGGGGGAAGACGGGGTAGAAGCTTTCTTT
TRBJ2-5	TRBV9	-	-	CASSVTSWELETQYF	TGTGCCAGCAGCGTTACTAGCTGGGAACTGGAGACCCAGTACTTC
TRBJ1-5	TRBV11-3	-	-	CASSLDGGQPQHF	TGTGCCAGCAGCTTAGACGGTGGTCAGCCCCAGCATTTT
TRBJ1-5	TRBV7-9	TRBD1	medium-sized	CASSRTGISPNQPQHF	TGTGCCAGCAGCCGGACAGGGATCTCCCCCAATCAGCCCCAGCATTTT
TRBJ2-3	TRBV6-1	-	-	CASSLHGDTQYF	TGTGCCAGCAGCCTCCACGGAGATACGCAGTATTTT
TRBJ1-1	TRBV7-8	TRBD1	-	CASSFRQGQSLTEAFF	TGTGCCAGCAGCTTCCGACAGGGTCAATCGTTGACTGAAGCTTTCTTT
TRBJ1-4	TRBV5-1	TRBD1	-	CASSWGGTGNEKLFF	TGCGCCAGCAGCTGGGGGGGGACAGGAAATGAAAAACTGTTTTTT
TRBJ2-3	TRBV18	-	-	CASSPRTPGDTDTQYF	TGTGCCAGCTCACCACGGACGCCAGGGGACACAGATACGCAGTATTTT
TRBJ2-3	TRBV5-4	TRBD1	-	CASSLGQGSTDTQYF	TGTGCCAGCAGCTTAGGACAGGGGAGCACAGATACGCAGTATTTT
TRBJ2-7	TRBV5-4	-	-	CASSLDLSAYEQYF	TGTGCCAGCAGCTTGGATCTCTCCGCCTACGAGCAGTACTTC
TRBJ1-6	TRBV21-1	-	-	CASSKNRDRNYCNSPLHF	TGTGCCAGCAGCAAAAACCGAGACAGGAACTATTGTAATTCACCCCTCCACTTT
TRBJ2-5	TRBV6-5	TRBD2	-	CASSYGGGTVYF	TGTGCCAGCAGTTACGGGGGGGGTACGGTGTACTTC
TRBJ1-5	TRBV7-2	-	-	CASSSPDSHNQPQHF	TGTGCCAGCAGCTCCCCCGACAGCCACAATCAGCCCCAGCATTTT
TRBJ2-1	TRBV5-1	TRBD2	-	CASSSDILAGGYNEQFF	TGCGCCAGCAGCTCAGATATTCTAGCGGGGGGGTACAATGAGCAGTTCTTC
TRBJ2-1	TRBV19	-	-	CASSIWGRGVYNEQFF	TGTGCCAGTAGTATTTGGGGGCGAGGCGTATACAATGAGCAGTTCTTC
TRBJ1-5	TRBV2	TRBD1	-	CASSEARTGNQPQHF	TGTGCCAGCAGTGAAGCCAGGACAGGAAATCAGCCCCAGCATTTT
TRBJ2-3	TRBV6-5	-	-	CASSYSRQTDTQYF	TGTGCCAGCAGTTATTCGAGGCAAACAGATACGCAGTATTTT
TRBJ2-7	TRBV6-5	-	-	CASSSVYEQYF	TGTGCCAGCAGTTCTGTATACGAGCAGTACTTC
TRBJ1-2	TRBV29-1	-	-	CSVAALAGDYGYTF	TGCAGCGTCGCTGCCCTGGCAGGGGACTATGGCTACACCTTC